Listed here is a single T cell receptor (beta chain). Its antigen is as yet unknown. CDR3 size: 11 residues. The V gene's germline CDR1 is LGHNA and CDR2 YNFKEQ. Trimming cost V 0 bases and J 5 bases, with 1 base left between them. TCRdb keeps only in-frame clones here, not all; method: immunoSEQ multiplex PCR. This sample carries about 160,000 clones, approximately 90% of them seen once, and the ten largest clones take about 4.3%. The record originates from a study of T cell responses to AZD1222 COVID-19 vaccine. Study-level results: Vaccine-related CD4 TCRs covered spike, predominating at 160-218 and 743-854. The study identified only a handful of AZD1222 recipients as seropositive at baseline. Two AZD1222 administrations were followed by greater Spike-specific TCR breadth and depth.

This clonotype was obtained from an adult who received the AZD1222 COVID-19 vaccine. Material: peripheral blood, obtained 28 days after the second AZD1222 dose. The chain combines TRBV4-2 with TRBJ1-2; D gene uncertain. CDR3 region: CASSQEYGYTF. The CDR3 nucleotides read TGTGCCAGCAGCCAAGAATATGGCTACACCTTC.